Below are 2 T cell receptor beta chains sequenced from a single sample in a study of T-cell memory formation after mild COVID-19. TCRdb independently ran MiXCR on the 5' RACE reads; one entry per CDR3 protein. Of around 260,000 distinct CDR3 sequences listed, around 15% are singletons. The sample taken for sequencing was PBMCs or a T cell subset sorted from them (not recorded which). These receptors all come from a man between 18 and 29 years old who had mild COVID-19 (a few samples of this study predate the infection). Cell type and time point are not known.

This clonotype came up a few times. V is TRBV4-1 and J is TRBJ2-7; D could derive from TRBD1 or TRBD2 (5 bases each). CDR1 MGHRA and CDR2 YSYEKL come from the germline V gene. The CDR3 contains 16 residues. Trimming took off 3 bases at V and 1 base at J, with 16 bases between the two ends. The DNA of the CDR3 is TGCGCCAGCAGCCACGGGCCAAGGGACCCTTCCTACGAGCAGTACTTC. This translates into CASSHGPRDPSYEQYF.

This clonotype came up a few times. The chain uses TRBV5-1 and TRBJ2-3; D is uncertain. CDR1 is SGHRS, CDR2 YFSETQ, per germline. V lost 5 bases and J lost 6, with 13 bases in between. This CDR3 has 13 residues. The CDR3 spells CASRFSRPDTQYF. CDR3 bases: TGCGCCAGCAGATTCTCACGCCCCGATACGCAGTATTTT.